The rows below give T cell receptor beta chains drawn from one sample of a study of human CD4 T cells and Enterobacteriaceae. Method: immunoSEQ multiplex PCR; TCRdb's copy keeps in-frame clones and lacks some. The repertoire holds tens of thousands of clones, with about 80% as singletons. Sequenced input: memory CD4+ T cells from blood. Every receptor here comes from a human donor in good health. Each CDR3 is given with its conserved first and last residue. The order of the fields is V gene, J gene, CDR3 protein.

>TRBV19|TRBJ1-2
CASTPDSYALYGYTF
>TRBV12-5|TRBJ2-3
CASGPRAGGDTQYF
>TRBV11-2|TRBJ2-7
CASSRTGTGFGEQYF
>TRBV5-1|TRBJ1-3
CASSQPSGNTIYF
>TRBV5-6|TRBJ2-2
CASSATGTGGTGELFF
>TRBV2|TRBJ2-5
CASKDGNQQETQYF
>TRBV29-1|TRBJ2-3
CSVVRASGSTDTQYF
>TRBV18|TRBJ1-2
CASSPDRDYGYTF
>TRBV28|TRBJ2-1
CASSLPTSGSSYNEQFF
>TRBV10-2|TRBJ2-3
CASNRANTDTQYF
>TRBV18|TRBJ2-5
CASSPPNLQETQYF
>TRBV5-4|TRBJ2-5
CASSPTAGTSGKETQYF
>TRBV9|TRBJ2-2
CASSVGDYVTGELFF
>TRBV6-1|TRBJ2-7
CALSAMGGGYEQYF
>TRBV28|TRBJ2-1
CASREGLANEQFF
>TRBV10-3|TRBJ2-1
CAIRGVNYNEQFF
>TRBV7-2|TRBJ1-1
CASSLSTQGLTEAFF
>TRBV2|TRBJ2-6
CASRGRTGTLNYSGANVLTF
>TRBV29-1|TRBJ2-1
CSVEGTGNNEQFF
>TRBV19|TRBJ1-1
CASSISQAENTEAFF
>TRBV10-3|TRBJ2-2
CAISESGGELFF
>TRBV7-1|TRBJ1-1
CASSLDGTGDTEAFF